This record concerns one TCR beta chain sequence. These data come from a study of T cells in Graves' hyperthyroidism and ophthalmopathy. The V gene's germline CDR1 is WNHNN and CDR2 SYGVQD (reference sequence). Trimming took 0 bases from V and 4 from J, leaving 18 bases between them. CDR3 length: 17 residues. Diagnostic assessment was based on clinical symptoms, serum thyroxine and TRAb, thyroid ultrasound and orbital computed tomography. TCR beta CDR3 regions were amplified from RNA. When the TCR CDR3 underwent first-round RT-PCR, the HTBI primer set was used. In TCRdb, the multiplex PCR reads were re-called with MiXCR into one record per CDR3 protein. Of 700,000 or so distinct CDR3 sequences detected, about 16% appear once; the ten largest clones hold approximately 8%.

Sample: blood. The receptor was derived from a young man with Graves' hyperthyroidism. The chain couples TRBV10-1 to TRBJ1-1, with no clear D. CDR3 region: CASSESKIRSKSTEAFF. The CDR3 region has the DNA TGCGCCAGCAGTGAGTCGAAAATACGGTCGAAGAGCACTGAAGCTTTCTTT.